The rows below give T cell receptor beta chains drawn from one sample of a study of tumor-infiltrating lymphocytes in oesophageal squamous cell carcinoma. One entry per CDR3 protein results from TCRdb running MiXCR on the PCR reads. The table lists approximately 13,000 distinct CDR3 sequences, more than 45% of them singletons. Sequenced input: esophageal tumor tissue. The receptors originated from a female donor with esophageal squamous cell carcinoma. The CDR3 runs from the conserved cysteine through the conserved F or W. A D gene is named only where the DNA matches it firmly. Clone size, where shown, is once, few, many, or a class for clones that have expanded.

CDR3: CASSPTRAYNEQFF
DNA: TGTGCCAGCAGTCCCACACGAGCCTACAATGAGCAGTTCTTC
J: TRBJ2-1
D: NA
size: NA
V: TRBV28

CDR3: CASSPRGWRGNNNEQFF
DNA: TGTGCCAGCAGCCCGAGGGGGTGGCGGGGGAATAACAATGAGCAGTTCTTC
J: TRBJ2-1
D: NA
size: NA
V: TRBV7-6

CDR3: CARSLEGKAPYEQYF
DNA: TGTGCCAGAAGCTTGGAGGGAAAGGCACCCTACGAGCAGTACTTC
J: TRBJ2-7
D: NA
size: many
V: TRBV5-3

CDR3: CASSPDVNYGYTF
DNA: TGTGCCAGCAGCCCGGACGTTAACTATGGCTACACCTTC
J: TRBJ1-2
D: NA
size: few
V: TRBV7-9

CDR3: CASSLKSGGFNEQYF
DNA: TGTGCCAGCAGCTTAAAGTCTGGGGGTTTCAACGAGCAGTACTTC
J: TRBJ2-7
D: NA
size: NA
V: TRBV7-2

CDR3: CASIALSGTGEQFF
DNA: TGTGCCAGCATCGCCCTTAGCGGCACAGGGGAGCAGTTCTTC
J: TRBJ2-1
D: NA
size: NA
V: TRBV12-3/TRBV12-4

CDR3: CASSYAPLHGGYEQYF
DNA: TGTGCCAGCAGTTACGCTCCCTTACATGGGGGCTACGAGCAGTACTTC
J: TRBJ2-7
D: NA
size: few
V: TRBV6-8

CDR3: CASSYSEGWGTEAFF
DNA: TGTGCCAGCAGTTACTCCGAGGGGTGGGGAACTGAAGCTTTCTTT
J: TRBJ1-1
D: NA
size: many
V: TRBV6-6

CDR3: CASSASGGSYGYTF
DNA: TGTGCCAGCAGCGCATCAGGGGGATCCTATGGCTACACCTTC
J: TRBJ1-2
D: TRBD1
size: NA
V: TRBV7-2

CDR3: CASSLRTSGRKETQYF
DNA: TGTGCCAGCAGCCTCCGGACTAGCGGGAGAAAAGAGACCCAGTACTTC
J: TRBJ2-5
D: TRBD2
size: few
V: TRBV7-6

CDR3: CASSLGYGRGYEQYF
DNA: TGTGCCAGCAGCTTAGGTTATGGCAGGGGCTACGAGCAGTACTTC
J: TRBJ2-7
D: NA
size: NA
V: TRBV7-4

CDR3: CASSEQNNSPLHF
DNA: TGTGCCAGCAGTGAACAGAATAATTCACCCCTCCACTTC
J: TRBJ2-1
D: NA
size: NA
V: TRBV6-1

CDR3: CASSYSGPGGGFTDTQYF
DNA: TGTGCCAGCAGTTACTCCGGCCCAGGGGGAGGTTTCACAGATACGCAGTATTTT
J: TRBJ2-3
D: NA
size: NA
V: TRBV6-6

CDR3: CSARPPGTSLRNTGELFF
DNA: TGCAGTGCTAGACCTCCCGGGACTAGCCTTAGGAACACCGGGGAGCTGTTTTTT
J: TRBJ2-2
D: TRBD2
size: NA
V: TRBV20-1